This passage covers 15 T cell receptor beta chains from one sample sequenced in a study of T cell repertoires in cytomegalovirus infection. These TCRs' antigens remain unknown. In TCRdb, the reads were re-called with MiXCR into one record per CDR3 protein. Among 70,000 or so distinct CDR3 sequences listed, approximately 30% were seen once. The starting material was CD8+ T cells from cultured PBMCs, obtained from culture after CMV antigen stimulation. These receptors all come from a human donor in good health (CMV status not recorded). Some clones in this sample may be carry-over from other donors' samples.

The chain recombines TRBV6-5 with TRBJ2-4, with 12 bases fitting TRBD2. Germline CDR1 MNHEY, CDR2 SVGAGI. This CDR3 is 16 amino acids long. Trimming took 6 bases from V and 3 from J; bases not matched to a gene: 6. The CDR3 nucleotides are TGTGCCAGCAGACCGACTAGCGGGGGCCTCAAAAACATTCAGTACTTC. This codes for CASRPTSGGLKNIQYF.

The rearrangement uses TRBV19 and TRBJ1-6; D is possibly TRBD1 (5 bases). V was trimmed by 4 bases and J by 0 bases, leaving 7 bases between them. Germline assignment: CDR1 LNHDA and CDR2 SQIVND (reference sequence). The CDR3 is 15 amino acids. In DNA, the CDR3 is TGTGCCAGTAGTACCAGGGTCTCCTATAATTCACCCCTCCACTTT. Residues: CASSTRVSYNSPLHF.

This clonotype was counted only a few times. The chain is built from TRBV6-5 and TRBJ1-5; possibly TRBD1 for D (5 bases). The CDR3 has 14 amino acids. Germline V CDR1 and CDR2: MNHEY, SVGAGI. The germline V and J ends were trimmed by 5 bases and 4 bases, with 12 bases remaining between them. CDR3 DNA sequence: TGTGCCAGCAGTCCAGGGTACCAAAATCAGCCCCAGCATTTT. This encodes CASSPGYQNQPQHF.

In its sample, this clonotype was seen a few times. The chain combines TRBV9 with TRBJ2-6; D possibly corresponds to TRBD2 (5 bases). CDR3 length: 16 amino acids. Trimming cost V 6 bases and J 0 bases, with 13 bases left between them. CDR1 and CDR2 (germline): SGDLS, YYNGEE. CDR3 nucleotide sequence: TGTGCCAGCACCCTAGCCGTGTACTCTGGGGCCAACGTCCTGACTTTC. Its protein product is CASTLAVYSGANVLTF.

This clonotype was observed a single time. V gene TRBV6-6 combines with J gene TRBJ2-7; 8 nucleotides agree with TRBD1. The germline V gene has CDR1 MNHNY and CDR2 SVGAGI (reference sequence). V shed 2 bases and J 0 bases; nucleotides not matched to a gene: 3. The CDR3 has 15 amino acids. The chain's CDR3 is CASSYQTGDSYEQYF. The CDR3 region has the DNA TGTGCCAGCAGTTACCAGACAGGGGACTCCTACGAGCAGTACTTC.

V and J are TRBV14 and TRBJ2-7, with 8 bases fitting TRBD1. CDR3 length: 15 residues. With 0 bases clipped from V and 5 bases from J, the junction kept 6 bases outside the gene matches. Germline assignment: CDR1 SGHDN and CDR2 FVKESK. CDR3: CASSQERTGFDEQYF. CDR3 nucleotides: TGTGCCAGCAGCCAAGAAAGGACAGGGTTCGACGAGCAGTACTTC.

This clonotype was seen only a few times. The chain recombines TRBV6-6 with TRBJ2-1, with D tentatively TRBD1 (6 bases). Germline CDR1 is MNHNY and CDR2 is SVGAGI (reference sequence). Trimming removed 2 bases from V and 5 bases from J, with 10 bases in between. The CDR3 totals 14 residues. The CDR3 sequence is CASSYAGTNNEQFF. CDR3 coding DNA: TGTGCCAGCAGTTACGCCGGGACAAACAATGAGCAGTTCTTC.

The chain joins TRBV19 to TRBJ1-2; possibly TRBD1 for D (5 bases). Trimming removed 6 bases at V and 0 bases at J, with 17 bases between. From germline, CDR1 is LNHDA and CDR2 SQIVND (reference sequence). The CDR3 consists of 16 residues. The CDR3 reads CASRRDSGPPNYGYTF. CDR3 in DNA: TGTGCCAGTAGGCGGGACTCCGGACCGCCTAACTATGGCTACACCTTC.

Points on this clonotype: This could be a read error, since a much larger clone is one nucleotide away. This chain joins TRBV7-2 and TRBJ2-7, with 11 bases lining up with TRBD2. The CDR3 is 15 residues long. Germline V lookup: CDR1 SGHTA, CDR2 FQGNSA. The DNA for the CDR3 is TGTGCCAGCAGCTTTAGACTAGCGGGGTCCTGCGAGCAGTACTTC. This sequence encodes CASSFRLAGSCEQYF.

The rearrangement links TRBV25-1 to TRBJ2-3, with D tentatively TRBD2 (5 bases). Germline V CDR1 and CDR2: MGHDK, SYGVNS. The CDR3 runs 14 residues. The V gene lost 3 bases and the J gene lost 4 bases, with 11 bases spanning the gap. The chain's CDR3 is CASSEKRVADTQYF. The CDR3 coding sequence is TGTGCCAGCAGTGAGAAGAGGGTGGCAGATACGCAGTATTTT.

This rearrangement joins TRBV5-5 to TRBJ2-3; TRBD2 aligns across 8 bases. J was trimmed by 0 bases and V by 4 bases; bases with no gene match: 7. The CDR3 is made up of 16 amino acids. CDR1 and CDR2 from the germline V gene are SGHKS and YYEKEE (reference sequence). This chain's CDR3 is CASSPLTSESTDTQYF. The CDR3 DNA reads TGTGCCAGCAGCCCCCTGACTAGCGAGAGCACAGATACGCAGTATTTT.

This clonotype has just a few counts. The CDR3 bases are TGTGCCAGCAGTTACGACAGGGCGGCCGAGCAGTACTTC. Protein sequence: CASSYDRAAEQYF. The chain carries TRBV6-5 and TRBJ2-7; 7 nucleotides match TRBD1. CDR1 and CDR2 (germline): MNHEY, SVGAGI. This CDR3 spans 13 amino acids. With 2 bases clipped from V and 6 bases from J, the junction kept 4 bases outside the gene matches.

This clonotype was observed many times. CDR3 in amino acids: CASSLVQNTEAFF. The CDR3 DNA reads TGTGCCAGCAGTTTAGTACAGAACACTGAAGCTTTCTTT. The chain joins TRBV12-3 or TRBV12-4 to TRBJ1-1; D is unclear. The CDR3 length is 13 residues. Trimming cost V 1 base and J 1 base, with 4 bases left between them.

This clonotype was picked up many times. The V and J genes are TRBV7-8 and TRBJ1-6; a possible D gene is TRBD1 (6 bases). V lost 4 bases to trimming and J lost 7 bases, with 11 bases between them. Germline CDR1 SGHVS, CDR2 FQNEAQ. The CDR3 is 14 residues long. CDR3 DNA sequence: TGTGCCAGCAGCTCGGCGGGGGGCAATTCACCCCTCCACTTT. Its translation: CASSSAGGNSPLHF.

This chain's CDR3 is CASSQDSPLGSGGFTDTQYF. In nucleotides, the CDR3 is TGCGCCAGCAGCCAAGATAGCCCCCTCGGTAGCGGGGGTTTCACAGATACGCAGTATTTT. The chain carries TRBV4-1 and TRBJ2-3; TRBD2 aligns across 9 bases. This CDR3 has 20 amino acids. Germline CDR1 MGHRA, CDR2 YSYEKL. V lost 0 bases to trimming and J lost 2 bases; unmatched junction nucleotides: 15.